This T cell receptor beta chain was captured by sequencing in a study of human T cells and chemical hapten exposure. Study overall: Small differences in pooled library volume mainly drove the variation in TCR yields per sample.

In the library, unique molecular identifiers were attached to individual cDNA molecules. Under the authors' procedure: There were a median of around 97,000 TCRs per sample, with a range from roughly 20,000 to 700,000. TCRdb re-analysed the 5' RACE reads in MiXCR, keeping a single row per CDR3 protein. These V and J calls derive from TCRdb rather than the authors' analysis. The sample consists of approximately 110,000 distinct CDR3 sequences, 15% to 20% of them appearing once. It was from unfractionated whole blood that total RNA was extracted. Regarding the study as a whole: No change in TCRs above 1 in 1000 frequency was produced by DPC sensitization.

Points on this clonotype: Its antigen remains unidentified.

This TCR was recovered from a human donor in good health.

The DNA of the CDR3 is TGTGCCAGCAGCTTAGCGGGGACTAGCGGGAGCCGGGGGAACAATGAGCAGTTCTTC. Protein sequence: CASSLAGTSGSRGNNEQFF. The chain is built from TRBV7-2 and TRBJ2-1; 14 positions match TRBD2. After removal of 0 bases from V and 5 bases from J, the junction contained 9 bases not matched to a gene. The germline CDR1 and CDR2 sequences are SGHTA and FQGNSA. CDR3 size: 19 residues.